This T cell receptor (beta chain) stems from a study of post-analysis software for immune sequencing data. General study findings and limits: In multiple sclerosis, normalized Chao1 diversity was significantly below that of controls. When patients were compared with controls, a handful of TRBV segments were more frequent, TRBV5-6, TRBV5-1 and TRBV20-1 among them. F-measure co-clustering was strong for batch-matched samples.

TCR beta libraries were prepared from cDNA with unique molecular identifiers. MiXCR was run by TCRdb on the PCR reads, yielding one entry per CDR3 protein. The table shows about 190,000 distinct CDR3 sequences, with 25% to 30% occurring only once. Trimming removed 7 bases at V and 10 bases at J, with 14 bases between. Germline lookup yields CDR1 SQVTM and CDR2 ANQGSEA. This CDR3 has 11 amino acids. On this clonotype itself: Its antigen is not known.

The source is a girl under 18 with multiple sclerosis. V and J are TRBV29-1 and TRBJ2-1; perhaps TRBD1 as D (5 bases). Sequencing was carried out using blood. CDR3 protein: CSGRKDREQFF. The CDR3 DNA is TGCAGCGGCCGAAAAGACAGAGAGCAGTTCTTC.